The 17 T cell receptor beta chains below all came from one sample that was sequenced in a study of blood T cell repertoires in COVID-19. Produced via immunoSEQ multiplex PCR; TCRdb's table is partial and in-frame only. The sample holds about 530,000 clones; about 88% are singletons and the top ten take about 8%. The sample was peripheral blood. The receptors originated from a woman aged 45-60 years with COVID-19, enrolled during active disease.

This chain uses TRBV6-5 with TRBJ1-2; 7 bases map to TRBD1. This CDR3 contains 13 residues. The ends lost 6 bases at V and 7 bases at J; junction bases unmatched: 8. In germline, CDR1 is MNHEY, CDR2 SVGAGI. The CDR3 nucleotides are TGTGCCAGCAGAAACGACAGGGTAGTTGGCTACACCTTC. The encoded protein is CASRNDRVVGYTF.

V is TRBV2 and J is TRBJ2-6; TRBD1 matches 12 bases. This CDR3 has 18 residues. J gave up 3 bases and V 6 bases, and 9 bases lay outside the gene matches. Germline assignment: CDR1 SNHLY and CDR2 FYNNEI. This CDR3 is CASSAGTGGPSGANVLTF. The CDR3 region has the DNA TGTGCCAGCAGCGCCGGGACAGGGGGCCCTAGTGGGGCCAACGTCCTGACTTTC.

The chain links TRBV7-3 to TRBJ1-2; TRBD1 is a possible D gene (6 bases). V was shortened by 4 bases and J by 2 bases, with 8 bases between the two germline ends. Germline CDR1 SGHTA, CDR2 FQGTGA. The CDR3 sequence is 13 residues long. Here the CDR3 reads CASSSQGNYGYTF. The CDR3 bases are TGTGCCAGCAGCTCCCAGGGGAACTATGGCTACACCTTC.

In nucleotides, the CDR3 is TGTGCCTGGAGGAGAACAGGGGGCGCGAGGACTGAAGCTTTCTTT. Its translation: CAWRRTGGARTEAFF. The chain joins TRBV30 to TRBJ1-1; 9 bases map to TRBD1. The junction had 10 bases not matched to a gene; V was cut back by 3 bases and J by 5 bases. Germline V gene sequence: CDR1 GTSNPN, CDR2 SVGIG (reference sequence). CDR3 size: 15 residues.

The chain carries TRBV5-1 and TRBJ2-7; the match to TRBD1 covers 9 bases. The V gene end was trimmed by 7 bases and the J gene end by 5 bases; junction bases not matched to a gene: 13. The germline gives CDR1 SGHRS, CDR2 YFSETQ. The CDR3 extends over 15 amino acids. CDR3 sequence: CASALGGQGSDEQYF. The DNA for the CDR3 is TGCGCCAGCGCTCTAGGGGGACAGGGATCCGACGAGCAGTACTTC.

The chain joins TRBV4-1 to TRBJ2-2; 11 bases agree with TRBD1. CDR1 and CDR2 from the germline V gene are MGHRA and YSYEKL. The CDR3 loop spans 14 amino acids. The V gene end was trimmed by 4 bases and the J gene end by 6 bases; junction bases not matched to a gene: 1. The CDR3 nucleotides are TGCGCCAGCAGCCGGGGACAGGGGGCCGGGGAGCTGTTTTTT. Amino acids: CASSRGQGAGELFF.

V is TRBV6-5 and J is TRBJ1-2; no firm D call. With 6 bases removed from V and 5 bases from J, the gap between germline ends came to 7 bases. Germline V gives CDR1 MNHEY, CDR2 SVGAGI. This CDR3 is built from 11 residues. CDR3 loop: CASSSLYGYTF. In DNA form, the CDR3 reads TGTGCCAGCAGCTCCTTATATGGCTACACCTTC.

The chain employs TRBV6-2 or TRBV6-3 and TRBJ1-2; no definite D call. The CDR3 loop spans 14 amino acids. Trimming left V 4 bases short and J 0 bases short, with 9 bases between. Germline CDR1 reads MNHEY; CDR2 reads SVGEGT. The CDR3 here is CASSFTGTNYGYTF. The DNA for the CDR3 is TGTGCCAGCAGTTTTACGGGGACTAACTATGGCTACACCTTC.

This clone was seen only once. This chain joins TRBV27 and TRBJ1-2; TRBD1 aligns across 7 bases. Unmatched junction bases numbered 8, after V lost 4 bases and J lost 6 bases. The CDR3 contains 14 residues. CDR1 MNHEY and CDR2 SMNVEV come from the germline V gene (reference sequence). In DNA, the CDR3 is TGTGCCAGCAGTTCCCGACAGGGTTTTAATGGCTACACCTTC. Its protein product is CASSSRQGFNGYTF.

CDR3 loop: CASSHRRQGGGYTF. The CDR3 nucleotides read TGTGCCAGCAGCCACCGCCGACAGGGAGGTGGCTACACCTTC. This chain joins TRBV7-2 and TRBJ1-2, with 7 bases lining up with TRBD1. Trimming removed 5 bases from V and 7 bases from J; junction bases left unmatched: 10. Germline CDR1 is SGHTA and CDR2 is FQGNSA. The CDR3 has 14 amino acids.

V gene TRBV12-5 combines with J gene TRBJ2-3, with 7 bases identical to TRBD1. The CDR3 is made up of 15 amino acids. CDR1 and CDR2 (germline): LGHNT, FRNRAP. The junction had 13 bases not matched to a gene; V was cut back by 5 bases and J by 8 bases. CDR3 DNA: TGTGCTAGTGGTCTCCAAGGGGGCCCCCAAGTTACGCAGTATTTT. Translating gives CASGLQGGPQVTQYF.

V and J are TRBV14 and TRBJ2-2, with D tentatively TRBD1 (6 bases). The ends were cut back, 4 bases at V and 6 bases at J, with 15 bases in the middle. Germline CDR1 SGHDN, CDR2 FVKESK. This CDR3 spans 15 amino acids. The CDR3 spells CASSPLTGSAGELFF. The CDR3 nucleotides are TGTGCCAGCAGCCCATTAACAGGGAGTGCCGGGGAGCTGTTTTTT.

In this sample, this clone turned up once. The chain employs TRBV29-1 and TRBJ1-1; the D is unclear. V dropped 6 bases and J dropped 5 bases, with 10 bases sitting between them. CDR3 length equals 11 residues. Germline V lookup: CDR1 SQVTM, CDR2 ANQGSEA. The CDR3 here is CSVWVETEAFF. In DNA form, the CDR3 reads TGCAGCGTGTGGGTGGAGACTGAAGCTTTCTTT.

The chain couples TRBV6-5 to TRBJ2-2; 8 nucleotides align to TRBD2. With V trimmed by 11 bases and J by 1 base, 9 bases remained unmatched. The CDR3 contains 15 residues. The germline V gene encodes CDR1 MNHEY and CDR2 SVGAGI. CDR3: CAPRPGGGNTGELFF. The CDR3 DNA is TGTGCCCCTCGGCCCGGGGGGGGGAACACCGGGGAGCTGTTTTTT.

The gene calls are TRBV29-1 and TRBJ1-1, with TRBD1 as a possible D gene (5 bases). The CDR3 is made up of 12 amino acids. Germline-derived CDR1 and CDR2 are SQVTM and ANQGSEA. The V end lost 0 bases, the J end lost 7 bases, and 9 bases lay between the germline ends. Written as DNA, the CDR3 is TGCAGCGTTGAAGATCGACAGTATGAAGCTTTCTTT. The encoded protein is CSVEDRQYEAFF.

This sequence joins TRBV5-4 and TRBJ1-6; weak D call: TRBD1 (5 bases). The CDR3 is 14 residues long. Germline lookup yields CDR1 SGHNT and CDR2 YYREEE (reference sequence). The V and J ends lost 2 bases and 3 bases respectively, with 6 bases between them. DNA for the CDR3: TGTGCCAGCAGCTTAGACAGCTATAATTCACCCCTCCACTTT. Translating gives CASSLDSYNSPLHF.

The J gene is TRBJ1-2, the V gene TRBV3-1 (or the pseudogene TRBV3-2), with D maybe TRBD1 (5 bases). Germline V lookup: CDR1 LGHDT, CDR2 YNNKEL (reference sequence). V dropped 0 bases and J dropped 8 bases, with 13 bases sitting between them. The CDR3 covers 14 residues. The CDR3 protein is CASSQDVRARGYTF. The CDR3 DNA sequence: TGTGCCAGCAGCCAAGATGTCAGGGCAAGGGGCTACACCTTC.